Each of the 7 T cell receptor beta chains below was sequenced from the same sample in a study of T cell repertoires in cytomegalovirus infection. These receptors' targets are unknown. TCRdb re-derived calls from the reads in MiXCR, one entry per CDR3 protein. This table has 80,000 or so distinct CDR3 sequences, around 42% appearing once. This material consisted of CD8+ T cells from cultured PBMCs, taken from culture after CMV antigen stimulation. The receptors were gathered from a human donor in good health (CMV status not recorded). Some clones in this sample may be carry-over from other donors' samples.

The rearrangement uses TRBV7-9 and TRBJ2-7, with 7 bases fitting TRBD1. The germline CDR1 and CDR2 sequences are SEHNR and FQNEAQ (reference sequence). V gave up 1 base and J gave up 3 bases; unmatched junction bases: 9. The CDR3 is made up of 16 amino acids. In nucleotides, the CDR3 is TGTGCCAGCAGCTTAGATGAGGGACAGCGGTTCTACGAGCAGTACTTC. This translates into CASSLDEGQRFYEQYF.

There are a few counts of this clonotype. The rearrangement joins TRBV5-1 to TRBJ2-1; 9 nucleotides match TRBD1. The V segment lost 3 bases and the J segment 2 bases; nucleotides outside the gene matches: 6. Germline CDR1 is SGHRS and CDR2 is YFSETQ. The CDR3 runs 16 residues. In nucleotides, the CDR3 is TGCGCCAGCAGCTCCGGGACAGGGCTAACCTACAATGAGCAGTTCTTC. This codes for CASSSGTGLTYNEQFF.

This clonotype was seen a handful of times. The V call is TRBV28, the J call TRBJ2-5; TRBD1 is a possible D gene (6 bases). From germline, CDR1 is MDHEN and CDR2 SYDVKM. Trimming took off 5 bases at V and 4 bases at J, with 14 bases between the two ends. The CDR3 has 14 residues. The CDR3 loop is CASSDYRVRETQYF. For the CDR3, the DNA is TGTGCCAGCAGTGACTACAGGGTTCGAGAGACCCAGTACTTC.

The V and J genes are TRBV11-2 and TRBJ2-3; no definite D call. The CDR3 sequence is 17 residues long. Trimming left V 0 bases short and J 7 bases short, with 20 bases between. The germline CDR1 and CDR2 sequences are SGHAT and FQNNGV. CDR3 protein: CASSLDHPGTGWNTQYF. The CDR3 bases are TGTGCCAGCAGCTTAGACCACCCCGGTACCGGGTGGAATACGCAGTATTTT.

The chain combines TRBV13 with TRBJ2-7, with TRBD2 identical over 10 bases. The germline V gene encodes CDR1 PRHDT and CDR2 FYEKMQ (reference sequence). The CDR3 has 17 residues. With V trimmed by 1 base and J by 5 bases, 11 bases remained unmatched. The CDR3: CASSLALVAGGRDEQYF. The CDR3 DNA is TGTGCCAGCAGCTTAGCGTTGGTAGCGGGGGGCCGGGACGAGCAGTACTTC. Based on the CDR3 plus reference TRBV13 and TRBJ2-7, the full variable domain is AAGVIQSPRHLIKEKRETATLKCYPIPRHDTVYWYQQGPGQDPQFLISFYEKMQSDKGSIPDRFSAQQFSDYHSELNMSSLELGDSALYFCASSLALVAGGRDEQYFGPGTRLTVT.

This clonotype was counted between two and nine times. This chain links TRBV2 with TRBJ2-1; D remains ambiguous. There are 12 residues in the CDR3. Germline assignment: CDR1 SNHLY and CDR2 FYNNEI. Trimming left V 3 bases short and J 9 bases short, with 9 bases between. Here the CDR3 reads CASSEILAEQFF. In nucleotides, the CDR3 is TGTGCCAGCAGTGAGATTTTAGCTGAGCAGTTCTTC.

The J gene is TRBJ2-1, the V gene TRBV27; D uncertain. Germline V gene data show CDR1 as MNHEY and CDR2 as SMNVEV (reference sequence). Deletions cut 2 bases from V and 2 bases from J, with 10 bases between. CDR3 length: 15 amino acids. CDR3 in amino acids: CASSLGPSTYNEQFF. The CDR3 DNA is TGTGCCAGCAGTTTAGGTCCTTCCACCTACAATGAGCAGTTCTTC.